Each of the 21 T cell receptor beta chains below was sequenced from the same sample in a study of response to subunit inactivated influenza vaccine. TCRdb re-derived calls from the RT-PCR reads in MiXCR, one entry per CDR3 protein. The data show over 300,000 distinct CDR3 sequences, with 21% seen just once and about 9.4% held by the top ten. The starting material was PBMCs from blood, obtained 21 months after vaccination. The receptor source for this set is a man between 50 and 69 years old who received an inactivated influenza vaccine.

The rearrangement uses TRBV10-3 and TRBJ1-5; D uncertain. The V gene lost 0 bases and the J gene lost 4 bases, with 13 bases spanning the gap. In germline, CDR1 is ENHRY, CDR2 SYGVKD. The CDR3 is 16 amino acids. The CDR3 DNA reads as TGTGCCATCAGTGAGTCGGGTTGGGGTTATAATCAGCCCCAGCATTTT. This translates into CAISESGWGYNQPQHF.

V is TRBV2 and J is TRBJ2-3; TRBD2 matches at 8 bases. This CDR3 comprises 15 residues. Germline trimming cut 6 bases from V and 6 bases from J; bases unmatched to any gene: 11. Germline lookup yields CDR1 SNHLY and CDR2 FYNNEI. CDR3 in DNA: TGTGCCAGCAGGGGGAGACTAGCGAGGGCCGATACGCAGTATTTT. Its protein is CASRGRLARADTQYF. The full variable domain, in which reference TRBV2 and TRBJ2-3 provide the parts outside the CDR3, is EPEVTQTPSHQVTQMGQEVILRCVPISNHLYFYWYRQILGQKVEFLVSFYNNEISEKSEIFDDQFSVERPDGSNFTLKIRSTKLEDSAMYFCASRGRLARADTQYFGPGTRLTVL.

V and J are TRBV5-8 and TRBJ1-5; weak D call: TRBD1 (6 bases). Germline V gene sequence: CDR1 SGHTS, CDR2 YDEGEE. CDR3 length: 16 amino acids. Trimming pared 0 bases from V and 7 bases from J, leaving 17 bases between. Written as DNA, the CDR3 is TGTGCCAGCAGCTTGGCGCCCCGGACAGATGGGCAGCCCCAGCATTTT. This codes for CASSLAPRTDGQPQHF.

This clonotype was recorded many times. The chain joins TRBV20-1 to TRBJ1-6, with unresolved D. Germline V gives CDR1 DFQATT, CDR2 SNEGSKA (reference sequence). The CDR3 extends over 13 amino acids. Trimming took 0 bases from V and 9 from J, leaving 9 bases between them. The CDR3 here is CSARERASSPLHF. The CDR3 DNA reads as TGCAGTGCTAGAGAGAGGGCAAGTTCACCCCTCCACTTT.

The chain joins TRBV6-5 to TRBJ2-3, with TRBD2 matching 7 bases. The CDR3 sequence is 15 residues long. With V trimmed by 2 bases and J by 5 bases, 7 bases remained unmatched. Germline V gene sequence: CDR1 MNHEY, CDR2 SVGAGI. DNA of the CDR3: TGTGCCAGCAGTTACGGGGGAGGGAAGGGAGATACGCAGTATTTT. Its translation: CASSYGGGKGDTQYF.

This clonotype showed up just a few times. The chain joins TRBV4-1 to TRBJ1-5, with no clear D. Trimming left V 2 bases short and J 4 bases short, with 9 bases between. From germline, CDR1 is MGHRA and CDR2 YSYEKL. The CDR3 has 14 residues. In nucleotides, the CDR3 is TGCGCCAGCAGCCAACTCCTAGGGAATCAGCCCCAGCATTTT. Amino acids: CASSQLLGNQPQHF.

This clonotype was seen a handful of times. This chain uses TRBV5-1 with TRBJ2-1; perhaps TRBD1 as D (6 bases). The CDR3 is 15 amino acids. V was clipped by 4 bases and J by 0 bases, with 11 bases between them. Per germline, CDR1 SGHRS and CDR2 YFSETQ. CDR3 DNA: TGCGCCAGCAGCATCACAGGGATCTCCTACAATGAGCAGTTCTTC. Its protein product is CASSITGISYNEQFF.

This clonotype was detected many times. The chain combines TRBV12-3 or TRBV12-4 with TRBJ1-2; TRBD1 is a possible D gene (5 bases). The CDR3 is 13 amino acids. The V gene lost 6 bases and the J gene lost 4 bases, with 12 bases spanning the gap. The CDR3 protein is CASSPGGVYGYTF. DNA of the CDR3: TGTGCCAGCAGCCCCGGGGGGGTCTATGGCTACACCTTC.

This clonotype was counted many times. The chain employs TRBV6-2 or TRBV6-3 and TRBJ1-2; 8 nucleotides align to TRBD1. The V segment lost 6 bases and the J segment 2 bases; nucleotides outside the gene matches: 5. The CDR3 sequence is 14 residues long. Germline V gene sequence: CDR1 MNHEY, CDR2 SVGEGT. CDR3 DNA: TGTGCCAGCAGGTCCGGGACAGGCAACTATGGCTACACCTTC. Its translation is CASRSGTGNYGYTF.

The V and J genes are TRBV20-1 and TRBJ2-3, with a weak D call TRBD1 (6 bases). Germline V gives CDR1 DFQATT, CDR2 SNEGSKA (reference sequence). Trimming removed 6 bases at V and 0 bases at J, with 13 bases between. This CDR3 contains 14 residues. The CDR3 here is CSARRGSSTDTQYF. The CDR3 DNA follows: TGCAGTGCCCGCAGGGGCAGTAGCACAGATACGCAGTATTTT.

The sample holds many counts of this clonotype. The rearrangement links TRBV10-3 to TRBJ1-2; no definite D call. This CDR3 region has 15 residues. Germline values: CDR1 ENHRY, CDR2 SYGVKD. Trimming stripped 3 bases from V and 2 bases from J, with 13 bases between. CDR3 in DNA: TGTGCCATCAGTGACTTGCGAGGTTTCAACTATGGCTACACCTTC. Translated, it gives CAISDLRGFNYGYTF.

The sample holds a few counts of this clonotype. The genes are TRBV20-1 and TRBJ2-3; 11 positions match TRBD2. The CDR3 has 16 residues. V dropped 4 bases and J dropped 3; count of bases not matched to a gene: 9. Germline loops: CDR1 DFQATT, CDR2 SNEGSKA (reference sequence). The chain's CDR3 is CSAKDPSGGPTDTQYF. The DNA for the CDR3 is TGCAGTGCTAAGGACCCTAGCGGGGGGCCAACAGATACGCAGTATTTT.

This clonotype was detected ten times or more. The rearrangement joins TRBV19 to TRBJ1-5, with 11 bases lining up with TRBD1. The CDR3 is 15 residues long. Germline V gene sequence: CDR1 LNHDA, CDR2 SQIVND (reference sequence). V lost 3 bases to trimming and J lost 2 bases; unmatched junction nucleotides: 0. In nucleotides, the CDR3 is TGTGCCAGTAGTATGGGACAGGGGGGCAATCAGCCCCAGCATTTT. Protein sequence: CASSMGQGGNQPQHF.

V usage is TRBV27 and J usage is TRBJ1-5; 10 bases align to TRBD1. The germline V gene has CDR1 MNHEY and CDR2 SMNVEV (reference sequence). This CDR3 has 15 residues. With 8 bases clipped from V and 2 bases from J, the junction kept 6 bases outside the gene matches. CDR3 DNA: TGTGCCAGCCGCCGACAGGGGGCTGGCAATCAGCCCCAGCATTTT. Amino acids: CASRRQGAGNQPQHF.

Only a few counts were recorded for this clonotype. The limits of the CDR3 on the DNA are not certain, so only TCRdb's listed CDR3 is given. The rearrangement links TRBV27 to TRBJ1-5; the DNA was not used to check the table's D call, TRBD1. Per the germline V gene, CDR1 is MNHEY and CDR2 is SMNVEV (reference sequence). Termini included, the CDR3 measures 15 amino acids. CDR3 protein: CASSSVGPGIVPQHF.

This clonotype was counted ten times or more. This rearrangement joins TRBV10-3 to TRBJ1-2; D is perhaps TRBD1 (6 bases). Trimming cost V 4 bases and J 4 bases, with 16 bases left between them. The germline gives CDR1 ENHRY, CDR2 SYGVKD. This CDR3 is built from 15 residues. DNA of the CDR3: TGTGCCATCAGTGTTAGGTCCGGGGGCACCTATGGCTACACCTTC. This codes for CAISVRSGGTYGYTF.

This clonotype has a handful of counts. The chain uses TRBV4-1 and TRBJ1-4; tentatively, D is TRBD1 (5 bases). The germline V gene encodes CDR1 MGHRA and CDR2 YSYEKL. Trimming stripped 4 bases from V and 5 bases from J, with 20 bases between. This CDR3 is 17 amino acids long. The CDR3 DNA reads TGCGCCAGCAGCCTAATCGTCAGGGCGCAGGCAAATGAAAAACTGTTTTTT. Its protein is CASSLIVRAQANEKLFF.

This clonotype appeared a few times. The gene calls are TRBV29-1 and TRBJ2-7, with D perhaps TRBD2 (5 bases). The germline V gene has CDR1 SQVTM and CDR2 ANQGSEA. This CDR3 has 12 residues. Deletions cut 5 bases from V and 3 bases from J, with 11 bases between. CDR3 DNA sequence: TGCAGCGTTAAAGGGAGCAGCTACGAGCAGTACTTC. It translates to CSVKGSSYEQYF.

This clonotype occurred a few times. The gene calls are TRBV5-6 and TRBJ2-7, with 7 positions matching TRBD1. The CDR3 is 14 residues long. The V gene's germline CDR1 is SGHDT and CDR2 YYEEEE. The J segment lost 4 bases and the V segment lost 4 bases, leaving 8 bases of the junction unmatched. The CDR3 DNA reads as TGTGCCAGCAGCCTGCCGGGACAGATTTACGAGCAGTACTTC. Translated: CASSLPGQIYEQYF.

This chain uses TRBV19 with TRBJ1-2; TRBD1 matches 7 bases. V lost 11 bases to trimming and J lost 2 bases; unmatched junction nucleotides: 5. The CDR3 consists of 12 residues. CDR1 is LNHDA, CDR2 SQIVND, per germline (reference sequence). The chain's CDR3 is CAGRQGNYGYTF. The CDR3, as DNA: TGTGCCGGAAGACAGGGAAACTATGGCTACACCTTC.

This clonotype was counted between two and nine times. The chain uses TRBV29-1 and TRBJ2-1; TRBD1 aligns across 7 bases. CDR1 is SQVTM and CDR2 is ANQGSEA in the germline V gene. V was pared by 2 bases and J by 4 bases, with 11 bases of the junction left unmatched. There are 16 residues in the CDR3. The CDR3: CSVEPVKGARYNEQFF. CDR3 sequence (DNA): TGCAGCGTTGAACCCGTGAAGGGGGCGCGTTACAATGAGCAGTTCTTC.